The rows below give T cell receptor beta chains drawn from one sample of a study of T cell responses to AZD1222 COVID-19 vaccine. Libraries were prepared by immunoSEQ multiplex PCR; TCRdb keeps only in-frame clonotypes and omits some of them. In the table there are some 150,000 clones, approximately 88% of which are singletons. Sequencing used peripheral blood, obtained on day 0 of MenACWY control vaccination. These receptors all stem from an adult in good health. Both conserved end residues are part of each CDR3. The D gene is left open where the match is weak. Part of the rows lack a size; the others show once, few, many or a class for expanded clones.

D: TRBD2
J: TRBJ2-1
V: TRBV5-1
size: once
CDR3: CASSLDGGNEQFF
DNA: TGCGCCAGCAGCTTGGACGGGGGGAATGAGCAGTTCTTC

D: NA
J: TRBJ2-5
V: TRBV5-1
size: NA
CDR3: CASSPGLQETQYF
DNA: TGCGCCAGCAGCCCGGGCTTACAAGAGACCCAGTACTTC

D: NA
J: TRBJ2-1
V: TRBV7-2
size: NA
CDR3: CASSFRRSNNEQFF
DNA: TGTGCCAGCAGCTTCCGACGATCAAACAATGAGCAGTTCTTC

D: NA
J: TRBJ1-1
V: TRBV10-3
size: NA
CDR3: CADPEAFF
DNA: TGCGCGGACCCTGAAGCTTTCTTT

D: TRBD1
J: TRBJ1-2
V: TRBV14
size: few
CDR3: CASSLRTGIFYGYTF
DNA: TGTGCCAGCAGCTTGCGGACAGGGATATTCTATGGCTACACCTTC

D: NA
J: TRBJ2-3
V: TRBV28
size: NA
CDR3: CASSQGGRPSQYF
DNA: TGTGCCAGCAGCCAGGGGGGGAGGCCTTCGCAGTATTTT

D: NA
J: TRBJ1-2
V: TRBV6-5
size: NA
CDR3: CASSYWGENYGYTF
DNA: TGTGCCAGCAGTTACTGGGGGGAAAACTATGGCTACACCTTC

D: NA
J: TRBJ2-5
V: TRBV27
size: NA
CDR3: CASSLTGEGWETQYF
DNA: TGTGCCAGCAGTTTAACAGGGGAGGGGTGGGAGACCCAGTACTTC

D: NA
J: TRBJ1-1
V: TRBV5-5
size: NA
CDR3: CASSLAGTSNTEAFF
DNA: TGTGCCAGCAGCTTGGCCGGGACATCCAACACTGAAGCTTTCTTT

D: TRBD1
J: TRBJ1-2
V: TRBV6-5
size: NA
CDR3: CASSFPGQGGGYTF
DNA: TGTGCCAGCAGTTTCCCGGGACAGGGGGGCGGCTACACCTTC

D: TRBD1
J: TRBJ1-2
V: TRBV7-2
size: once
CDR3: CASSLNQGAYGYTF
DNA: TGTGCCAGCAGCTTAAACCAGGGGGCCTATGGCTACACCTTC

D: NA
J: TRBJ2-7
V: TRBV24-1
size: few
CDR3: CATSDSRGMGAQYF
DNA: TGTGCCACCAGTGATTCACGGGGCATGGGGGCACAGTACTTC

D: TRBD2
J: TRBJ2-7
V: TRBV12-3/TRBV12-4
size: NA
CDR3: CASSNRLAGDLYF
DNA: TGTGCCAGCAGCAACCGACTAGCGGGAGATCTGTACTTC

D: TRBD1
J: TRBJ1-1
V: TRBV20-1
size: NA
CDR3: CSAGTGSRAFF
DNA: TGCAGTGCTGGGACAGGGTCTAGGGCTTTCTTT

D: NA
J: TRBJ2-3
V: TRBV6-4
size: NA
CDR3: CASSESIPGAQYF
DNA: TGTGCCAGCAGTGAAAGTATCCCGGGAGCCCAGTATTTT

D: TRBD2
J: TRBJ2-7
V: TRBV19
size: NA
CDR3: CASSRTSATYEQYF
DNA: TGTGCCAGTAGTCGGACTAGCGCTACCTACGAGCAGTACTTC

D: NA
J: TRBJ1-2
V: TRBV4-3
size: NA
CDR3: CASSQEVSPTPGYGYTF
DNA: TGCGCCAGCAGCCAAGAAGTAAGCCCCACACCCGGCTATGGCTACACCTTC

D: TRBD2
J: TRBJ2-5
V: TRBV7-9
size: NA
CDR3: CASSLRLAGQETQYF
DNA: TGTGCCAGCAGCTTAAGACTAGCGGGACAAGAGACCCAGTACTTC

D: NA
J: TRBJ2-5
V: TRBV5-5
size: NA
CDR3: CASSSRTYQETQYF
DNA: TGTGCCAGCAGCTCCCGGACCTACCAAGAGACCCAGTACTTC

D: NA
J: TRBJ2-1
V: TRBV5-6
size: NA
CDR3: CASSLLTNEQFF
DNA: TGTGCCAGCAGCCTACTTACCAATGAGCAGTTCTTC

D: NA
J: TRBJ1-1
V: TRBV30
size: once
CDR3: CAWRRGNTEAFF
DNA: TGTGCCTGGCGGAGGGGGAACACTGAAGCTTTCTTT

D: NA
J: TRBJ1-5
V: TRBV6-4
size: NA
CDR3: CASIRGHCRGF
DNA: TGTGCCAGCATTCGGGGACACTGTAGGGGTTTT

D: NA
J: TRBJ1-2
V: TRBV18
size: NA
CDR3: CASSPGVNYGYTF
DNA: TGTGCCAGCTCACCGGGCGTTAACTATGGCTACACCTTC

D: TRBD2
J: TRBJ2-1
V: TRBV7-3
size: NA
CDR3: CASSLIKPGGANEQFF
DNA: TGTGCCAGCAGCTTAATTAAACCCGGGGGGGCAAATGAGCAGTTCTTC

D: TRBD1
J: TRBJ1-2
V: TRBV18
size: NA
CDR3: CASSPSRPKSGQAVYGYTF
DNA: TGTGCCAGCTCACCATCTCGGCCGAAGTCAGGACAGGCGGTCTATGGCTACACCTTC

D: NA
J: TRBJ2-3
V: TRBV5-5
size: NA
CDR3: CASSVPRDSDTQYF
DNA: TGTGCCAGCAGCGTACCACGGGATTCAGATACGCAGTATTTT

D: NA
J: TRBJ1-5
V: TRBV25-1
size: NA
CDR3: CASSEFGGLRNQPQHF
DNA: TGTGCCAGCAGTGAATTCGGGGGCCTGCGTAATCAGCCCCAGCATTTT

D: NA
J: TRBJ2-6
V: TRBV19
size: many
CDR3: CASSTVYLRQVSHSGANVLTF
DNA: TGTGCCAGTAGTACGGTATATCTCCGGCAGGTCTCCCACTCTGGGGCCAACGTCCTGACTTTC

D: TRBD1
J: TRBJ2-7
V: TRBV7-3
size: NA
CDR3: CASSRDRGDEQYF
DNA: TGTGCCAGCAGCCGGGACAGGGGCGACGAGCAGTACTTC

D: TRBD2
J: TRBJ2-1
V: TRBV4-1
size: NA
CDR3: CASSQSRLALNEQFF
DNA: TGCGCCAGCAGCCAAAGTAGACTAGCGCTCAATGAGCAGTTCTTC

D: NA
J: TRBJ2-1
V: TRBV6-5
size: NA
CDR3: CASRRLPHSYNEQFF
DNA: TGTGCCAGCAGGCGCCTCCCTCACTCCTACAATGAGCAGTTCTTC

D: NA
J: TRBJ2-1
V: TRBV7-9
size: NA
CDR3: CASSKPGLDEQFF
DNA: TGTGCCAGCAGCAAACCCGGCTTGGATGAGCAGTTCTTC

D: NA
J: TRBJ2-3
V: TRBV7-2
size: NA
CDR3: CASQTGNTQYF
DNA: TGTGCCAGCCAGACCGGTAATACGCAGTATTTT

D: NA
J: TRBJ1-5
V: TRBV5-1
size: NA
CDR3: CASRSGVFGDQPQHF
DNA: TGCGCCAGCAGGTCAGGGGTTTTTGGCGATCAGCCCCAGCATTTT

D: TRBD1
J: TRBJ2-4
V: TRBV7-2
size: NA
CDR3: CASSLWGRGITKNIQYF
DNA: TGTGCCAGCAGCTTATGGGGCAGGGGGATAACCAAAAACATTCAGTACTTC

D: NA
J: TRBJ2-2
V: TRBV21-1
size: NA
CDR3: CASSPGGRRTGELFF
DNA: TGTGCCAGCAGCCCGGGGGGGCGGAGGACCGGGGAGCTGTTTTTT

D: NA
J: TRBJ1-1
V: TRBV5-4
size: NA
CDR3: CASSLAGRGDLNTEAFF
DNA: TGTGCCAGCAGCTTGGCCGGTAGGGGGGACTTGAACACTGAAGCTTTCTTT

D: TRBD1
J: TRBJ1-1
V: TRBV6-5
size: NA
CDR3: CASSLGTGGNTEAFF
DNA: TGTGCCAGCAGTTTGGGGACAGGAGGGAACACTGAAGCTTTCTTT

D: NA
J: TRBJ2-7
V: TRBV24-1
size: NA
CDR3: CATSDGAHSYEQYF
DNA: TGTGCCACCAGTGATGGGGCTCATTCCTACGAGCAGTACTTC

D: NA
J: TRBJ1-1
V: TRBV4-3
size: NA
CDR3: CASSHFWGGNTEAFF
DNA: TGCGCCAGCAGCCATTTCTGGGGGGGGAACACTGAAGCTTTCTTT

D: NA
J: TRBJ1-1
V: TRBV6-2/TRBV6-3
size: NA
CDR3: CASSAGGGSNTEAFF
DNA: TGTGCCAGCAGCGCCGGGGGTGGGTCGAACACTGAAGCTTTCTTT

D: NA
J: TRBJ2-7
V: TRBV19
size: NA
CDR3: CASSEKPNQAYEQYF
DNA: TGTGCCAGTAGCGAAAAGCCGAACCAAGCCTACGAGCAGTACTTC

D: TRBD2
J: TRBJ2-7
V: TRBV4-2
size: NA
CDR3: CASSSVAGGYEQYF
DNA: TGTGCCAGCAGCTCAGTAGCGGGGGGCTACGAGCAGTACTTC

D: TRBD1
J: TRBJ2-5
V: TRBV19
size: NA
CDR3: CASSISGQGAGETQYF
DNA: TGTGCCAGTAGTATTTCAGGACAGGGGGCCGGAGAGACCCAGTACTTC

D: NA
J: TRBJ1-4
V: TRBV2
size: NA
CDR3: CASSEGSGYNEKLFF
DNA: TGTGCCAGCAGTGAAGGGTCGGGCTATAATGAAAAACTGTTTTTT

D: TRBD1
J: TRBJ2-7
V: TRBV11-2
size: NA
CDR3: CASSWDSRSYEQYF
DNA: TGTGCCAGCAGCTGGGACAGCCGTTCCTACGAGCAGTACTTC

D: NA
J: TRBJ2-3
V: TRBV13
size: NA
CDR3: CASSLGQGSDTQYF
DNA: TGTGCCAGCAGCTTAGGACAGGGTTCAGATACGCAGTATTTT

D: NA
J: TRBJ1-6
V: TRBV9
size: NA
CDR3: CASSVTGVSYNSPLHF
DNA: TGTGCCAGCAGCGTAACTGGGGTCTCCTATAATTCACCCCTCCACTTT

D: TRBD1
J: TRBJ1-5
V: TRBV30
size: once
CDR3: CAWQDRGAYQPQHF
DNA: TGTGCCTGGCAGGACAGGGGTGCTTATCAGCCCCAGCATTTT